Following are 12 T cell receptor beta chains from one sample sequenced in a study of T cells in Graves' hyperthyroidism and ophthalmopathy. Amplified TCR beta CDR3 regions came from RNA transcripts. RT-PCR in the first round (using the HTBI primer set) targeted the TCR CDR3. TCRdb reprocessed the multiplex PCR reads with MiXCR, giving one entry per CDR3 protein. There are some 440,000 distinct CDR3 sequences in the sample; 15% to 18% occur only once, and over 12% lies in the top ten. Sequenced: blood. The receptors were gathered from a woman under 30 with Graves' hyperthyroidism.

This clonotype was picked up a small number of times. The CDR3 sequence is CAIGQNYEQYF. The CDR3 DNA follows: TGTGCCATTGGACAGAACTACGAGCAGTACTTC. V gene TRBV10-3 combines with J gene TRBJ2-7, with D perhaps TRBD1 (6 bases). With 9 bases removed from V and 3 bases from J, the gap between germline ends came to 9 bases. CDR3 size: 11 residues. Germline CDR1 reads ENHRY; CDR2 reads SYGVKD.

The V call is TRBV20-1, the J call TRBJ2-7, with 9 bases aligning to TRBD1. The CDR3 spans 15 residues. Trimming removed 6 bases from V and 9 bases from J; junction bases left unmatched: 18. Germline-derived CDR1 and CDR2 are DFQATT and SNEGSKA (reference sequence). The CDR3 reads CSAGPTGTGQRAQYF. The CDR3 DNA is TGCAGTGCAGGACCCACCGGGACAGGGCAACGCGCGCAGTACTTC.

The CDR3 here is CASSFEPGLPGLYEQYF. In DNA form, the CDR3 reads TGTGCCAGCAGTTTTGAGCCCGGACTCCCGGGATTATACGAGCAGTACTTC. The chain combines TRBV12-3 or TRBV12-4 with TRBJ2-7; TRBD2 is a possible D gene (5 bases). The CDR3 covers 17 residues. The V end was cut by 3 bases, the J end by 4 bases, with 22 bases between.

This clonotype was detected many times. The chain combines TRBV28 with TRBJ2-7, with 7 positions matching TRBD2. This CDR3 contains 15 residues. The germline gives CDR1 MDHEN, CDR2 SYDVKM. Unmatched junction bases numbered 8, after V lost 0 bases and J lost 6 bases. The CDR3 sequence is CASSLWSGGKSEQYF. CDR3 sequence (DNA): TGTGCCAGCAGTTTATGGTCGGGAGGAAAAAGCGAGCAGTACTTC.

This clonotype was found a few times. V and J are TRBV19 and TRBJ1-2; no firm D call. Trimming pared 8 bases from V and 10 bases from J, leaving 11 bases between. CDR3 length: 10 amino acids. Germline loops: CDR1 LNHDA, CDR2 SQIVND (reference sequence). This CDR3 reads CASGRSHYTF. Written as DNA, the CDR3 is TGTGCCAGTGGACGGAGCCACTACACCTTC.

This clonotype came up a few times. The chain couples TRBV13 to TRBJ2-3, with 7 bases fitting TRBD2. V gave up 0 bases and J gave up 2 bases; unmatched junction bases: 5. Germline CDR1 and CDR2: PRHDT and FYEKMQ (reference sequence). The CDR3 consists of 16 residues. CDR3 coding DNA: TGTGCCAGCAGCTTAGGCGGAGCGGGACCCACAGATACGCAGTATTTT. Translation: CASSLGGAGPTDTQYF.

V gene TRBV6-4 combines with J gene TRBJ2-2, with TRBD1 as a possible D gene (5 bases). This CDR3 region has 15 residues. Germline loops: CDR1 MRHNA, CDR2 SNTAGT. Trimming shortened V by 3 bases and J by 4 bases, and 12 bases separated the two germline ends. The chain's CDR3 is CASSDVDSPTGELFF. The CDR3 DNA sequence: TGTGCCAGCAGTGATGTTGACAGTCCCACCGGGGAGCTGTTTTTT.

There are many counts of this clonotype. The chain uses TRBV20-1 and TRBJ2-2; TRBD1 aligns across 7 bases. Trimming took 0 bases from V and 3 from J; bases not matched to a gene: 4. This CDR3 is built from 15 residues. CDR1 and CDR2 (germline): DFQATT, SNEGSKA (reference sequence). The CDR3 DNA reads as TGCAGTGCTAGAGAAGGGGGCGCGGACACCGGGGAGCTGTTTTTT. This translates into CSAREGGADTGELFF.

This clonotype was detected a few times. The rearrangement uses TRBV5-1 and TRBJ1-6, with TRBD1 matching 10 bases. Per germline, CDR1 SGHRS and CDR2 YFSETQ. The length of the CDR3 is 15 residues. V shed 4 bases, J shed 10 bases, and the junction held 8 bases outside the gene matches. The CDR3 spells CASSPGQGVRSPLHF. The CDR3 DNA is TGCGCCAGCAGCCCAGGACAGGGGGTAAGATCACCCCTCCACTTT. The whole variable domain, remainder taken from reference TRBV5-1 and TRBJ1-6, is KAGVTQTPRYLIKTRGQQVTLSCSPISGHRSVSWYQQTPGQGLQFLFEYFSETQRNKGNFPGRFSGRQFSNSRSEMNVSTLELGDSALYLCASSPGQGVRSPLHFGNGTRLTVT.

The chain recombines TRBV7-3 with TRBJ2-1; TRBD2 is a possible D gene (7 bases). CDR1 SGHTA and CDR2 FQGTGA come from the germline V gene. This CDR3 comprises 11 residues. V lost 2 bases, J lost 16 bases, and 12 bases lay in between. The DNA for the CDR3 is TGTGCCAGCAGCTTAGGGGGGGCCAAATTCTTC. Protein sequence: CASSLGGAKFF.

The rearrangement joins TRBV6-2 or TRBV6-3 to TRBJ2-1, with 7 positions matching TRBD1. The CDR3 sequence is 13 residues long. The trim removed 5 bases at V and 10 bases at J, leaving 8 bases unmatched. Germline assignment: CDR1 MNHEY and CDR2 SVGEGT. The CDR3 nucleotides are TGTGCCAGCAGTCCAACGACAGGGCGCGAGCAGTTCTTC. Translation gives CASSPTTGREQFF.

This clonotype has ten or more counts. The chain joins TRBV10-3 to TRBJ2-7; TRBD2 is a possible D gene (6 bases). From germline, CDR1 is ENHRY and CDR2 SYGVKD. This CDR3 spans 11 amino acids. V lost 11 bases and J lost 0, with 8 bases in between. The DNA of the CDR3 is TGTGCCGCGGGAAGCTCCTACGAGCAGTACTTC. It is translated as CAAGSSYEQYF.